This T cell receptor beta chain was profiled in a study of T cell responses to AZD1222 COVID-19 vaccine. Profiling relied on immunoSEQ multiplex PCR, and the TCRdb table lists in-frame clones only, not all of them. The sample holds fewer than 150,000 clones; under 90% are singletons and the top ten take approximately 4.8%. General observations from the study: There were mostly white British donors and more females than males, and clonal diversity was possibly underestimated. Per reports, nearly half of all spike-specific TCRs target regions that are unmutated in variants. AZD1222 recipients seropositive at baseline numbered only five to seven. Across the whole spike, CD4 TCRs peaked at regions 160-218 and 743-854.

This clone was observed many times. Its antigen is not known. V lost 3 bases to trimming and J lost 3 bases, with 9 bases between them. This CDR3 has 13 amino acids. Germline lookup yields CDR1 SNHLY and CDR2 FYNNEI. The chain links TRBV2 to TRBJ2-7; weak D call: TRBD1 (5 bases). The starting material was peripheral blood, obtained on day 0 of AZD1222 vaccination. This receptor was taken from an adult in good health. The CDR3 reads CASSDRVGYEQYF. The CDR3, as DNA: TGTGCCAGCAGTGACAGGGTTGGCTACGAGCAGTACTTC.